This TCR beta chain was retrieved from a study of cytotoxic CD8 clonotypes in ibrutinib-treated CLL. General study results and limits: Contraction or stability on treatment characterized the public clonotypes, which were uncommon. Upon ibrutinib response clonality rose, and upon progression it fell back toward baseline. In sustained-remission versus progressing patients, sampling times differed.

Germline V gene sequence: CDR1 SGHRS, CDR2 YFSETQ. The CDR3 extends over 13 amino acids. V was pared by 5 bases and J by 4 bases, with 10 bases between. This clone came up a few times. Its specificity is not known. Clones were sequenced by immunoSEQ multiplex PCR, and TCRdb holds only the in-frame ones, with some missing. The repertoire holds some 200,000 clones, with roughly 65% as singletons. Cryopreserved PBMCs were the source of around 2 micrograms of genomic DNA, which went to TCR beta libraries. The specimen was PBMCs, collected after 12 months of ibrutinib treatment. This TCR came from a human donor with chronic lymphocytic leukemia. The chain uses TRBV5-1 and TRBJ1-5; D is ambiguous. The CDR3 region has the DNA TGCGCCAGCAGGTCGGACGGGAATCAGCCCCAGCATTTT. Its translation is CASRSDGNQPQHF.